The T cell receptor (beta chain) described here comes from a study of CD8+ T cells in alopecia areata. Study results and caveats: Expanded CD8+ clones among the top 100, as well as scalp clonality, were significantly decreased by tofacitinib. With just one nonresponder, it is still uncertain whether baseline CD8+ expansion relates to response.

About this clone: Its antigen is not known.

Treatment defined: oral pan-JAK inhibitor, 5-10 mg twice daily. It was from alopecia areata patients that lesional scalp punch biopsies and peripheral blood were collected. Extraction and reverse transcription of RNA yielded cDNA as the sequencing template. Measured with immunoSEQ multiplex PCR; TCRdb has only the in-frame clones, and not every one. Found here are under 350,000 clones, about three fifths of them singletons; the top ten hold over 1.5%. V was pared by 1 base and J by 8 bases, with 8 bases between. This CDR3 has 12 residues. Germline V gene lookup returns CDR1 SEHNR and CDR2 FQNEAQ (reference sequence).

The chain is built from TRBV7-9 and TRBJ1-2; TRBD1 might be the D (6 bases). The material was CD4+ T cells sorted from blood, obtained at week 24, from a patient treated with tofacitinib. This clonotype originated in a human donor with alopecia areata. The CDR3 coding sequence is TGTGCCAGCAGCTTAGAAGGGGGAGGCTACACCTTC. Encoded protein: CASSLEGGGYTF.